This record looks at one T cell receptor (beta chain) sequence and its context. This clonotype was seen more than once but under ten times. The clone's antigen remains unknown. No base-level quality is on record; no much larger clone is a single base apart. Library preparation was by RACE. The sequencing machine was a NextSeq 500. Library preparation attached unique molecular identifiers to individual cDNA molecules for quantitative, reproducible TCR counting. For every blood RNA sample, sequencing covered both the TCR alpha and TCR beta chains. In the paper's pipeline: A median of around 96,000 TCRs per sample was observed, with a range of about 23,224 to 700,000. V, J and CDR3 annotation of the TCR reads was carried out using the Decombinator software suite. Every sample was subsampled to the same number of TCRs (28,000) for the PS versus PT1 abundance plots. TCRs were defined as expanded if absent before sensitization and observed at least eight times at the 2-week time point. The public reads were run again by TCRdb, first through fastp at Q25 and then through MiXCR, and only productive beta chains were kept. For every CDR3 protein sequence, its rows merge into one entry that carries the most common genes and DNA. These V and J calls originate from TCRdb's pipeline instead of the authors' own analysis. The sample profile shows around 380,000 distinct CDR3 sequences; 5.5% of them were found once. Over 7% of the sample rests with the top ten.

The data derive from a study of human T cells and chemical hapten exposure (dated by TCRdb to the early 2020s). About the full investigation: For sensitization, 2% DPC in acetone was applied to a roughly 2 cm by roughly 2 cm area of upper inner arm skin. Throughout the study period of 20 to 30 weeks, patients also received therapeutic DPC doses to the scalp every week. Patch testing on the upper back used Finn chambers containing 0.01% DPC, with scoring done after 6 days according to International Contact Dermatitis Research Group standards. Most of the patients in the cohort were female, and the cohort covered alopecia areata with under or over 50% scalp involvement, alopecia totalis and alopecia universalis. The libraries were sequenced as a pool, and the TCR yield per sample differed mostly because of small variations in library volumes within the pool. Peripheral blood TCR repertoire changes were tracked in vivo in alopecia patients during primary and secondary sensitization to the hapten diphenylcyclopropenone (DPC). Blood samples were taken from patients before sensitization (week 0) and then at 2, 6 and about 24 weeks after DPC sensitization. About 29 alopecia patients gave blood for TCR sequencing at one to four time points (pre-sensitization, 2, 6 and 24 weeks).

The CDR3, cysteine through phenylalanine, is 12 amino acids long. Only CDR3 DNA is held: 36 bases, read in frame from base 1. V is cut by 4 bases and J by 1 base, and the space between the germline ends is 7 bases. From the germline V gene, CDR1 is SQVTM and CDR2 is ANQGSEA. Explained via the paper, the time point label denotes: pre-sensitization, week 0. What this sample's treatment or condition label stands for: therapeutic diphenylcyclopropenone sensitization with weekly scalp DPC. Blood at each patch-test visit was drawn before the patch test was applied. Eligible patients were aged 18 to 70, diagnosed with alopecia, deemed suitable for DPC therapy, and excluded if pregnant. Unfractionated whole blood was collected in Tempus Blood RNA tubes, and total RNA was extracted from that blood. Overall study outcomes, separate from this receptor: A positive correlation was found between the number of PT1 expanded TCRs and patch test score, with significance reached at thresholds 8, 16 and 32 but not 4. Repeated subsampling changed both the strength of the expansion versus patch-test correlation and the threshold at which that correlation became significant. Significantly more large CDR3 similarity clusters were formed by expanded TCRs than by pre-sensitization or healthy control sets, consistent with antigen-driven responses. Alopecia, a presumed autoimmune disease, was present in all patients, so the immune response of the patients might differ from that of healthy individuals. DPC sensitization did not change the number of TCRs with a frequency above 1 in 1000, and there was no evidence of changes in global repertoire structure.

This material consisted of whole blood, taken in connection with sensitization to the hapten diphenylcyclopropenone (DPC). The TCR comes from a woman in her late teens or twenties with alopecia areata. Some clones in this sample may be carry-over from other donors' samples. The chain is assembled from TRBV29-1 and TRBJ1-1, and the D gene may be TRBD1, 5 bases matching. The base sequence is TGCAGCGTTGGGGACCAGAACACTGAAGCTTTCTTT. Its protein product is CSVGDQNTEAFF. With the rest looked up from the reference TRBV29-1 and TRBJ1-1 genes rather than sequenced, the full variable domain is SAVISQKPSRDICQRGTSLTIQCQVDSQVTMMFWYRQQPGQSLTLIATANQGSEATYESGFVIDKFPISRPNLTFSTLTVSNMSPEDSSIYLCSVGDQNTEAFFGQGTRLTVV.